Sequencing of this T cell receptor (beta chain) was carried out in a study of blood T cell repertoires in COVID-19. About the research overall: Acute-phase and convalescent COVID-19 samples originated in the United States, Italy and Spain.

Between the trimmed V and J ends, which lost 4 bases and 7 bases, there was a span of 18 bases. The CDR3 runs to 16 residues. The germline V gene has CDR1 SGDLS and CDR2 YYNGEE. Some clones are missing from TCRdb's copy, which holds only in-frame ones; the method was immunoSEQ multiplex PCR. There are roughly 440,000 clones in the sample; around 89% occur only once, and approximately 12% lies in the top ten. The rearrangement joins TRBV9 to TRBJ1-6, with D tentatively TRBD1 (6 bases). What was sequenced was peripheral blood. This sequence was found in a woman in her forties or fifties with COVID-19, enrolled during active disease. The CDR3 loop reads CASSPSGPGDNSPLHF. CDR3 DNA sequence: TGTGCCAGCAGCCCAAGTGGTCCAGGGGACAATTCACCCCTCCACTTT.